This T cell receptor beta chain was recovered during a study of shared clonotypes between healthy human individuals. The V and J ends lost 4 bases and 6 bases, in that order; junction bases with no gene match: 11. Germline values: CDR1 SGHRS, CDR2 YFSETQ. The CDR3 extends over 17 amino acids. Naive-designated CD8 cells lacked CD45RO, were positively enriched for CCR7, and omitted terminally differentiated effector memory CD45RA+ cells. TCRdb's table, derived via immunoSEQ multiplex PCR, lists solely in-frame clones and lacks some. The sample has roughly 570,000 clones, 98% seen once. The V and J genes are TRBV5-1 and TRBJ2-3; 13 nucleotides line up with TRBD2. The sequenced sample consisted of naive CD8+ T cells sorted from blood. This clonotype was obtained from a young man in good health. In nucleotides, the CDR3 is TGCGCCAGCAGCGGAGGGACTAGCGGGAAGCCGCCGGATACGCAGTATTTT. Protein product: CASSGGTSGKPPDTQYF.